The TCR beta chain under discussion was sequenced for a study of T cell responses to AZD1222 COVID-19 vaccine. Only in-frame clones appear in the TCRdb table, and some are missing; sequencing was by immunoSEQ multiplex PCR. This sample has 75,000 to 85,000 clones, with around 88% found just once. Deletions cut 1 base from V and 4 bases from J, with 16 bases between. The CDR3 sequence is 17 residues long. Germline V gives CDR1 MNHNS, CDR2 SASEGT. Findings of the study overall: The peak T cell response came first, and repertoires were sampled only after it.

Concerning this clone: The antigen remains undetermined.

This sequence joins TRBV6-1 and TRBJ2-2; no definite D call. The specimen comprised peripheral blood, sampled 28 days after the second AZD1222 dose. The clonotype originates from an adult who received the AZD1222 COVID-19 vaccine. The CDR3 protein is CASSEDSPGSLTGELFF. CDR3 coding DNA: TGTGCCAGCAGTGAAGACTCCCCCGGGTCCCTCACCGGGGAGCTGTTTTTT.